These 22 T cell receptor beta chains originate from one sample sequenced in a study of CXCR3-negative and CXCR3-positive naive CD8 T cells. Whole-study results and caveats: Hydrophobicity was higher for TRB CDR3s found in CXCR3-positive naive cells than in CXCR3-negative naive cells.

Libraries were UMI-labeled 5' RACE TRB cDNA. After re-calling the 5' RACE reads, TCRdb lists one entry per CDR3 protein, DNA absent. The sample includes under 75,000 distinct CDR3 sequences. Their cognate antigens are unknown. Sequencing used naive CXCR3+ CD8+ T cells from blood. Subset given: CD45RO-CCR7+CD27+CD95- naive CD8+ T cells expressing CXCR3 (TNR3+). The receptors stem from a human donor in good health. Some clones in this sample may be carry-over from other donors' samples.

The chain employs TRBV7-7 and TRBJ2-1; TCRdb outputs TRBD1, but without DNA this stays unchecked. This CDR3 is built from 17 residues. Germline V gene lookup returns CDR1 SSHAT and CDR2 FNYEAQ (reference sequence). The CDR3 loop is CASSLLPTAGGLNEQFF.

CDR3 residues: CASSLAMPGEQFF. The rearrangement joins TRBV7-9 to TRBJ2-1; with no DNA, the TCRdb D assignment of TRBD1 cannot be verified. The CDR3 loop spans 13 amino acids. Germline lookup yields CDR1 SEHNR and CDR2 FQNEAQ (reference sequence).

The CDR3 here is CASSEVQGTEAFF. The genes are TRBV6-1 and TRBJ1-1. Germline lookup yields CDR1 MNHNS and CDR2 SASEGT. The CDR3 runs 13 residues.

The chain links TRBV7-9 to TRBJ1-2; TCRdb's D call, TRBD1, is unchecked because there is no DNA. The germline V gene has CDR1 SEHNR and CDR2 FQNEAQ (reference sequence). The CDR3 has 13 residues. CDR3 residues: CASSLGAVYGYTF. Full variable domain (outside the CDR3, taken from reference TRBV7-9 and TRBJ1-2): DTGVSQNPRHKITKRGQNVTFRCDPISEHNRLYWYRQTLGQGPEFLTYFQNEAQLEKSRLLSDRFSAERPKGSFSTLEIQRTEQGDSAMYLCASSLGAVYGYTFGSGTRLTVV.

This chain uses TRBV5-6 with TRBJ2-7. Germline V lookup: CDR1 SGHDT, CDR2 YYEEEE. The CDR3 is made up of 14 amino acids. The CDR3 loop reads CASSLRGISYEQYF.

The chain joins TRBV29-1 to TRBJ1-3; lacking DNA, the TRBD1 call made by TCRdb goes unchecked. The CDR3 is made up of 17 amino acids. Germline values: CDR1 SQVTM, CDR2 ANQGSEA. CDR3: CSVEARDRVYSGNTIYF. The full variable domain, rest sourced from reference TRBV29-1 and TRBJ1-3, is SAVISQKPSRDICQRGTSLTIQCQVDSQVTMMFWYRQQPGQSLTLIATANQGSEATYESGFVIDKFPISRPNLTFSTLTVSNMSPEDSSIYLCSVEARDRVYSGNTIYFGEGSWLTVV.

V is TRBV12-3 or TRBV12-4 and J is TRBJ2-6; as DNA is missing, the TRBD1 call by TCRdb cannot be tested. CDR3 length: 18 amino acids. The CDR3 is CASSLSPTGAPGANVLTF.

The chain joins TRBV7-9 to TRBJ2-7; TCRdb's D gene call, TRBD1, goes unchecked for lack of DNA. The CDR3 totals 13 residues. CDR1 is SEHNR and CDR2 is FQNEAQ in the germline V gene (reference sequence). The CDR3 reads CASRPTGNYEQYF. The full variable domain, with the rest looked up from reference TRBV7-9 and TRBJ2-7, is DTGVSQNPRHKITKRGQNVTFRCDPISEHNRLYWYRQTLGQGPEFLTYFQNEAQLEKSRLLSDRFSAERPKGSFSTLEIQRTEQGDSAMYLCASRPTGNYEQYFGPGTRLTVT.

The rearrangement links TRBV20-1 to TRBJ2-1. Germline V lookup: CDR1 DFQATT, CDR2 SNEGSKA (reference sequence). The CDR3 is 13 amino acids. The CDR3 reads CSADLSSYNEQFF.

V usage is TRBV29-1 and J usage is TRBJ1-3. Per germline, CDR1 SQVTM and CDR2 ANQGSEA. The CDR3 loop spans 12 amino acids. The CDR3 spells CSGRGSGNTIYF.

The rearrangement links TRBV14 to TRBJ2-7; TCRdb calls TRBD1, which cannot be checked without DNA. Germline V gene lookup returns CDR1 SGHDN and CDR2 FVKESK. The CDR3 length is 15 residues. The CDR3: CASSLQHGVPYEQYF.

The chain is built from TRBV7-9 and TRBJ2-1; the D call of TRBD1 rests on TCRdb alone, since no DNA is present to check it. CDR3 length: 16 amino acids. Germline CDR1 and CDR2: SEHNR and FQNEAQ (reference sequence). The CDR3: CASSTRTGQENNEQFF.

This chain uses TRBV5-1 with TRBJ2-7; TCRdb outputs TRBD1, but without DNA this stays unchecked. The germline CDR1 and CDR2 sequences are SGHRS and YFSETQ. This CDR3 has 15 amino acids. The CDR3 protein is CASSPSFGTGYEQYF. Full variable domain (missing parts from reference TRBV5-1 and TRBJ2-7): KAGVTQTPRYLIKTRGQQVTLSCSPISGHRSVSWYQQTPGQGLQFLFEYFSETQRNKGNFPGRFSGRQFSNSRSEMNVSTLELGDSALYLCASSPSFGTGYEQYFGPGTRLTVT.

The chain combines TRBV7-9 with TRBJ1-5; TCRdb designates TRBD1, a call that cannot be tested without DNA. CDR1 is SEHNR, CDR2 FQNEAQ, per germline (reference sequence). The CDR3 sequence is 14 residues long. CDR3 sequence reads: CASSDGQANQPQHF.

The genes are TRBV7-9 and TRBJ2-7. CDR3 length: 11 residues. Germline values: CDR1 SEHNR, CDR2 FQNEAQ (reference sequence). The chain's CDR3 is CASSFDELQYF.

The chain recombines TRBV6-2 or TRBV6-3 with TRBJ2-1; TCRdb's D call of TRBD2 is untestable without DNA. The CDR3 is made up of 12 amino acids. Germline values: CDR1 MNHEY, CDR2 SVGEGT. CDR3 residues: CATLFGGDEQFF.

The genes are TRBV5-1 and TRBJ2-5; with no DNA, the TCRdb D assignment of TRBD1 cannot be verified. This CDR3 spans 17 amino acids. CDR1 and CDR2 (germline): SGHRS, YFSETQ. CDR3 sequence: CASSRPPDPRDQETQYF.

The chain carries TRBV7-2 and TRBJ2-5; without DNA, the TCRdb call of TRBD2 cannot be checked. Germline V gene data show CDR1 as SGHTA and CDR2 as FQGNSA. CDR3 size: 13 residues. This CDR3 is CASSPGLAGVPYF.

The V call is TRBV10-3, the J call TRBJ2-2; no DNA is available, so the TRBD1 call from TCRdb remains unchecked. Germline V CDR1 and CDR2: ENHRY, SYGVKD. The length of the CDR3 is 14 residues. This CDR3 reads CAILAGGNTGELFF.

The rearrangement joins TRBV5-1 to TRBJ1-2. There are 15 residues in the CDR3. Germline V gene lookup returns CDR1 SGHRS and CDR2 YFSETQ. CDR3 in amino acids: CASSLGTLDNYGYTF.

The gene calls are TRBV4-2 and TRBJ1-4. Germline CDR1 is LGHNA and CDR2 is YNFKEQ. The CDR3 is made up of 14 amino acids. This chain's CDR3 is CASSVSRFNEKLFF.

CDR3 sequence: CASSLRWDRGTDTQYF. The chain is built from TRBV12-3 or TRBV12-4 and TRBJ2-3; no DNA is available, so the TRBD1 call from TCRdb remains unchecked. The CDR3 contains 16 residues.